The 3 T cell receptor beta chains below all came from one sample that was sequenced in a study of cytomegalovirus exposure and HLA in healthy donors. PCR involved 60 Vbeta and 13 Jbeta primers. Profiling relied on immunoSEQ multiplex PCR, and the TCRdb table lists in-frame clones only, not all of them. The repertoire holds approximately 130,000 clones, 70% to 90% seen once, with under 7% in the top ten. The sample comprised PBMCs. All receptors derive from a middle-aged woman in good health and CMV-seropositive.

This clone was observed a single time. The V gene is TRBV7-8, the J gene TRBJ1-2, with D maybe TRBD1 (5 bases). This CDR3 has 13 residues. V was trimmed by 7 bases and J by 4 bases, leaving 13 bases between them. In germline, CDR1 is SGHVS, CDR2 FQNEAQ. The CDR3: CASTAGEGYGYTF. The CDR3 DNA sequence: TGTGCCAGCACAGCGGGGGAAGGCTATGGCTACACCTTC. Using reference TRBV7-8 and TRBJ1-2 for the parts outside the CDR3, the full variable domain is GAGVSQSPRYKVAKRGQDVALRCDPISGHVSLFWYQQALGQGPEFLTYFQNEAQLDKSGLPSDRFFAERPEGSVSTLKIQRTQQEDSAVYLCASTAGEGYGYTFGSGTRLTVV.

This clone has just a few counts. This chain joins TRBV27 and TRBJ1-2; 7 bases fit TRBD1. There are 14 residues in the CDR3. J lost 4 bases, V lost 5 bases, and 7 bases had no gene match. CDR1 and CDR2 from the germline V gene are MNHEY and SMNVEV (reference sequence). CDR3 sequence (DNA): TGTGCCAGCAGTACCACAGGGGACGCCTATGGCTACACCTTC. Protein sequence: CASSTTGDAYGYTF.

In the case of this clone: The junction and the germline gene differ at one end; a read error may be behind it. The chain has TRBV5-4 and TRBJ1-5; D not resolved. CDR1 SGHNT and CDR2 YYREEE come from the germline V gene (reference sequence). This CDR3 has 18 amino acids. CDR3 nucleotide sequence: TGTGCCAGCAGCTTGGACGGGATAGAAATAAAAGGGAATCCGCCCCAGCATTTT. Protein sequence: CASSLDGIEIKGNPPQHF.